This entry concerns a single T cell receptor (beta chain). Its antigen is currently unknown. The sample is drawn from a study of cytomegalovirus exposure and HLA in healthy donors. CDR3 length equals 13 residues. Trimming removed 8 bases at V and 0 bases at J, with 10 bases between. CDR1 MNHEY and CDR2 SVGAGI come from the germline V gene. This cohort consisted of healthy bone marrow donors. In the PCR, 60 Vbeta and 13 Jbeta primers were used. Measured with immunoSEQ multiplex PCR; TCRdb has only the in-frame clones, and not every one. The sample records around 190,000 clones, approximately 86% being singletons. Whole-study results and caveats: Researchers had no immune exposure information except CMV serostatus available.

The sequenced sample consisted of PBMCs. This receptor was identified in a young woman in good health and CMV-seronegative. This chain uses TRBV6-5 with TRBJ1-1; D is unresolved. The CDR3 coding sequence is TGTGCCAGCCGCTCAACTTTGAACACTGAAGCTTTCTTT. Protein sequence: CASRSTLNTEAFF.